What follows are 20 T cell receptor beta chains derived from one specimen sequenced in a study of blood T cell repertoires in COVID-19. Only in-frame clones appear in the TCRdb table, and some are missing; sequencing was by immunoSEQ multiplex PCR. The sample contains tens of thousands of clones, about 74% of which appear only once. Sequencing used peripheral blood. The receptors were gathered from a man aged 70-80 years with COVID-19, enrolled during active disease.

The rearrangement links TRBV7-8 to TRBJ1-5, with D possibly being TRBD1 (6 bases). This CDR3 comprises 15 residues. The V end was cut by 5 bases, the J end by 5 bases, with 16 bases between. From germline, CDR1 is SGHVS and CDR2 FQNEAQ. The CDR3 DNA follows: TGTGCCAGCAGCGCCAGACAGGCGATACATCAGCCCCAGCATTTT. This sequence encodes CASSARQAIHQPQHF.

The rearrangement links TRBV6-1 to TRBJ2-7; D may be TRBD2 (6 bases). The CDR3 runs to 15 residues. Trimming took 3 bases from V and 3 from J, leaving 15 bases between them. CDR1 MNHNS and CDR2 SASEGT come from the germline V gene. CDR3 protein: CASSEATSDVYEQYF. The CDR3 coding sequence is TGTGCCAGCAGTGAGGCGACTAGTGATGTCTACGAGCAGTACTTC.

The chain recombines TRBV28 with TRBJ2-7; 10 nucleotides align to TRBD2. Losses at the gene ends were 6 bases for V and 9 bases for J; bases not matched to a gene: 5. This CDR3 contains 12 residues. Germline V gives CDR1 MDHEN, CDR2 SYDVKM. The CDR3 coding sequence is TGTGCCAGCAGCCTAAGCGGGAGGGGGCAGTACTTC. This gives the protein CASSLSGRGQYF.

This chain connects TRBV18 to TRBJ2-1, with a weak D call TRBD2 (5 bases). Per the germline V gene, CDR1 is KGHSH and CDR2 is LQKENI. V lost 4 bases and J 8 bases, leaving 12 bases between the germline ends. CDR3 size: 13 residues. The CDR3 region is CASSRGTRDEQFF. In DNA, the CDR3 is TGTGCCAGCTCACGTGGCACTAGGGATGAGCAGTTCTTC.

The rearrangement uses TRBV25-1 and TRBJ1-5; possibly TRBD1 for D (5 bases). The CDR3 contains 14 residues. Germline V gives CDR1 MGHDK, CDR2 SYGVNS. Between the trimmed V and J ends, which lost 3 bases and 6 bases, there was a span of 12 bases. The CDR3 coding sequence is TGTGCCAGCAGTGAGCGTCAGGGATTTCAGCCCCAGCATTTT. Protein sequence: CASSERQGFQPQHF.

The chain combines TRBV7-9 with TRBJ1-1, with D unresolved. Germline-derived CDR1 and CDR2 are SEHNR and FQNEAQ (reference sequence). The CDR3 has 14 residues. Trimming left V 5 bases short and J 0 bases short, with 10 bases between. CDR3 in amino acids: CASSLIHVNTEAFF. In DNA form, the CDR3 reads TGTGCCAGCAGCCTCATACATGTGAACACTGAAGCTTTCTTT.

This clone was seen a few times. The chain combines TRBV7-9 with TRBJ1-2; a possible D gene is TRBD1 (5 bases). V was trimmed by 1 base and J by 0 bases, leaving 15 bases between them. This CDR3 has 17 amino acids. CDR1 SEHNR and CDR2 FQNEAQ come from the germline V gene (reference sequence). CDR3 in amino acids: CASSLGVYRRANYGYTF. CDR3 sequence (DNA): TGTGCCAGCAGCTTAGGCGTATACAGGAGAGCTAACTATGGCTACACCTTC. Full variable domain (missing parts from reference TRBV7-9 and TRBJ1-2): DTGVSQNPRHKITKRGQNVTFRCDPISEHNRLYWYRQTLGQGPEFLTYFQNEAQLEKSRLLSDRFSAERPKGSFSTLEIQRTEQGDSAMYLCASSLGVYRRANYGYTFGSGTRLTVV.

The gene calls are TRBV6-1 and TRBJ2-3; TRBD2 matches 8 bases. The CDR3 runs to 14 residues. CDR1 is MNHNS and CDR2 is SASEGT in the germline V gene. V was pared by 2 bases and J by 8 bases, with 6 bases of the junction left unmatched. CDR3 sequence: CASSEPGGEGTQYF. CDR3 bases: TGTGCCAGCAGTGAACCCGGGGGGGAAGGTACGCAGTATTTT.

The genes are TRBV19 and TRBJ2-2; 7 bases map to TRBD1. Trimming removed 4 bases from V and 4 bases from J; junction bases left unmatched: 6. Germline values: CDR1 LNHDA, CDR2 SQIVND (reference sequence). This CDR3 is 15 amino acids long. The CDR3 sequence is CASSKQGRLTGELFF. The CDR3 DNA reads TGTGCCAGTAGTAAACAGGGGCGGCTCACCGGGGAGCTGTTTTTT.

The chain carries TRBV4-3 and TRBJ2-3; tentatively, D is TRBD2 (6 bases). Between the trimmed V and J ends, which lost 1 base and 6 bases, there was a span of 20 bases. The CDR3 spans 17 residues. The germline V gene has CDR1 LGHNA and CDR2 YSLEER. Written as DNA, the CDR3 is TGCGCCAGCAGCCAAGTAGGCGGGATCAGAACGGGCGATACGCAGTATTTT. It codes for CASSQVGGIRTGDTQYF.

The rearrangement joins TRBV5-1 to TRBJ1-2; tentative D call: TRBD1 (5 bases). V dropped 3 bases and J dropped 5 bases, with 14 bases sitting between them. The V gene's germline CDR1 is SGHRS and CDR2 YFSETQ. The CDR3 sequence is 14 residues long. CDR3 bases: TGCGCCAGCAGCTCCGCGCGGGGGGAATATGGCTACACCTTC. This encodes CASSSARGEYGYTF.

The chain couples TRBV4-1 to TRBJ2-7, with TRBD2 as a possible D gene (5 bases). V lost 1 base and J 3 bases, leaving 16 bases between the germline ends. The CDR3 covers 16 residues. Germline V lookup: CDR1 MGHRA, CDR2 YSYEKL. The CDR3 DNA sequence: TGCGCCAGCAGCCAAGTAGGTAGAACTAGACGCTACGAGCAGTACTTC. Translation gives CASSQVGRTRRYEQYF.

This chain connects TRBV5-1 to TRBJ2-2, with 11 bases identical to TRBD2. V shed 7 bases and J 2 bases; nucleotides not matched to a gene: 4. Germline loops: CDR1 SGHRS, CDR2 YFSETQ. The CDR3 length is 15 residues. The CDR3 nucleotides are TGCGCCAGCTTAGCGGGAGGGCCAAACACCGGGGAGCTGTTTTTT. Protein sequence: CASLAGGPNTGELFF.

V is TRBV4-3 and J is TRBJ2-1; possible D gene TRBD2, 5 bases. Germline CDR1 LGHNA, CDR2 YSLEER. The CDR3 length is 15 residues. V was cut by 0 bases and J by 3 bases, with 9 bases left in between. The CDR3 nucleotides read TGCGCCAGCAGCCAAGATCACGCGGGCTACAATGAGCAGTTCTTC. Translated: CASSQDHAGYNEQFF.

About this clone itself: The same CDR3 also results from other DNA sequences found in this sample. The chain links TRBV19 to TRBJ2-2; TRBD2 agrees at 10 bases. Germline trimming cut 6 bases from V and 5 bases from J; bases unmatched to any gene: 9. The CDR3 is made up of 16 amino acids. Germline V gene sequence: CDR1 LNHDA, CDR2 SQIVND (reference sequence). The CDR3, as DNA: TGTGCCAGTAGGAAGCGGGAGGGCCCGGGGACCGGGGAGCTGTTTTTT. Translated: CASRKREGPGTGELFF.

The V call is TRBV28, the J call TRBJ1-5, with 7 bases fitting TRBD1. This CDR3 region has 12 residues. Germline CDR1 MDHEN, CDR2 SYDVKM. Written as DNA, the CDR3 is TGTATAACAGGGGTGGGCAATCAGCCCCAGCATTTT. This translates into CITGVGNQPQHF.

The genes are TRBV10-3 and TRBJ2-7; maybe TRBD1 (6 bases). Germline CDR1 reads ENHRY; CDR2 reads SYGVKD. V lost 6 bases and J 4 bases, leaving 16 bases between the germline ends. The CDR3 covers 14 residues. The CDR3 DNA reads TGTGCCATCAGGACCACGGGACACCCGTACGAGCAGTACTTC. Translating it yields CAIRTTGHPYEQYF.

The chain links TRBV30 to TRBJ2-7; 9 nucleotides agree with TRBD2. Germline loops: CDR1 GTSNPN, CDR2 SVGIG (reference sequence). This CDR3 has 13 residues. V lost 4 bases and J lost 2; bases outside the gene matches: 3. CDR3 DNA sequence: TGTGCCTGGAATAGCGGGAGCGCCTACGAGCAGTACTTC. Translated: CAWNSGSAYEQYF.

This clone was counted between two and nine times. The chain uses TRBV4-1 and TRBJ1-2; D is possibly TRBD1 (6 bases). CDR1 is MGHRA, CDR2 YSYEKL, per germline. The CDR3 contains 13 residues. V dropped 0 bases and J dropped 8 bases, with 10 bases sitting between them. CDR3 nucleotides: TGCGCCAGCAGCCAAGAGGGACACTTGGGCTACACCTTC. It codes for CASSQEGHLGYTF.

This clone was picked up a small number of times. The CDR3 DNA reads as TGTGCCATCAGTGAGGTGGGGGCTCGTCAGCCCCAGCATTTT. Protein: CAISEVGARQPQHF. The V gene is TRBV10-3, the J gene TRBJ1-5, with a possible D match to TRBD1 (6 bases). This CDR3 is built from 14 residues. The V gene lost 2 bases and the J gene lost 6 bases, with 11 bases spanning the gap. Germline values: CDR1 ENHRY, CDR2 SYGVKD.